Sequencing of this TCR beta chain was carried out in a study of shared clonotypes between healthy human individuals. About the research overall: Aged between 18 and 49, the donors were two women and three men.

V lost 5 bases to trimming and J lost 7 bases; unmatched junction nucleotides: 6. Germline V gene data show CDR1 as LNHDA and CDR2 as SQIVND (reference sequence). This CDR3 has 14 residues. As for this clone: Distinct nucleotide sequences in the sample also encode this CDR3.

None of the donors, who were healthy HIV-negative adults, had recently had acute infections or vaccinations. Caucasian adults living in Nashville, Tennessee, provided all samples. Sequenced by immunoSEQ multiplex PCR; TCRdb stores in-frame clones only, minus some. This sample has 2 million to 3 million clones; 85% to 95% occur once, and the top ten carry over 0.12%. The chain carries TRBV19 and TRBJ1-4; 8 nucleotides agree with TRBD1. Sequenced sample: naive CD4+ T cells sorted from blood. Subset denoted: CD45RA+ positively selected. The receptor comes from a man aged 18 to 30 in good health. The CDR3 DNA reads TGTGCCAGTAGTCCAGGGGGCGGAGGTGAAAAACTGTTTTTT. Protein product: CASSPGGGGEKLFF.